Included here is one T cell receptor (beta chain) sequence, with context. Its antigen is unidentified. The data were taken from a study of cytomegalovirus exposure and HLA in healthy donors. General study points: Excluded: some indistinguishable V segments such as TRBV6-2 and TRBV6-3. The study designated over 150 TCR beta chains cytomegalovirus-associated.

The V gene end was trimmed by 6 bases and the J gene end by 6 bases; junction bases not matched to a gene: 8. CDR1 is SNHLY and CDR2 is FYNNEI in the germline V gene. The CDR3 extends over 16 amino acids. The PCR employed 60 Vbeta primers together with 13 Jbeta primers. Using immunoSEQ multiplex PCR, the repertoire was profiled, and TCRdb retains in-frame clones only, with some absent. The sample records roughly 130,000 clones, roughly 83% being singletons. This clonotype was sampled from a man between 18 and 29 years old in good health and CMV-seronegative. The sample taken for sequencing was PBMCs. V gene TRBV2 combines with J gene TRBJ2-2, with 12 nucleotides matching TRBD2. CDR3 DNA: TGTGCCAGCAGGCCGACTAGCGGGAGTTACCCCGGGGAGCTGTTTTTT. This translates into CASRPTSGSYPGELFF.